One TCR beta chain is described in this entry. The CDR3 runs to 14 residues. Germline-derived CDR1 and CDR2 are MNHNS and SASEGT. The V end lost 6 bases, the J end lost 5 bases, and 16 bases lay between the germline ends. This entry belongs to a study of cytomegalovirus exposure and HLA in healthy donors. The primer mix had 60 Vbeta and 13 Jbeta primers. Measured with immunoSEQ multiplex PCR; TCRdb has only the in-frame clones, and not every one. Of 90,000 to 150,000 clones listed, 76% are singletons. Sequencing was carried out using PBMCs. The rearrangement links TRBV6-1 to TRBJ1-1, with a weak D call TRBD1 (5 bases). This receptor was identified in a woman aged 40 to 50 in good health and CMV-seropositive. The CDR3, as DNA: TGTGCCAGCAGATTACCGGGACTTCTAACTGAAGCTTTCTTT. This gives the protein CASRLPGLLTEAFF.